This TCR beta chain was observed in a study of T-cell memory formation after mild COVID-19. Study-wide findings and caveats: Clones that contracted from day 15 to 85 had balanced CD4/CD8; later expanders were CD4+ biased. Pre-infection memory already had some responding clones, implying cross-reactive memory joined.

Comment on this clonotype: Its antigen is currently unknown.

Each CDR3 protein is one row after TCRdb ran MiXCR on the 5' RACE reads. This sample has some 100,000 distinct CDR3 sequences, with over 8.5% found just once. The sequence was obtained from a man between 18 and 29 years old who had mild COVID-19 (a few samples of this study predate the infection). Cell type and time point are not known. The source material was PBMCs or a T cell subset sorted from them (not recorded which).

The CDR3 DNA follows: TGTGCCACCAGCCCCGGGACTAGCGGGGCAGATACGCAGTATTTT. This translates into CATSPGTSGADTQYF. V usage is TRBV15 and J usage is TRBJ2-3; TRBD2 aligns across 13 bases. Germline CDR1 reads LNHNV; CDR2 reads YYDKDF (reference sequence). The trim removed 5 bases at V and 4 bases at J, leaving 3 bases unmatched. The CDR3 runs 15 residues.